The 30 T cell receptor beta chains reported below all come from one sample, sequenced in a study of beta chain features in type 1 diabetes. The study's findings and limits: For Type 1 diabetes patients, all four CD4+ subsets carried TCRB CDR3s that were moderately but significantly shorter.

TCRB transcripts that were expressed got sequenced, as all of the isolated RNA had been reverse transcribed. Libraries were prepared by immunoSEQ multiplex PCR; TCRdb keeps only in-frame clonotypes and omits some of them. Of 250,000 to 300,000 clones listed, approximately 14% were seen once; the top ten hold 0.015% to 0.02%. These receptors' antigens are unknown. Specimen: naive CD4+ T cells from blood. The receptors shown here come from a man under 40 with type 1 diabetes.

This chain connects TRBV28 to TRBJ2-1, with TRBD2 matching over 7 bases. Germline trimming cut 5 bases from V and 9 bases from J; bases unmatched to any gene: 4. CDR1 and CDR2 from the germline V gene are MDHEN and SYDVKM. The CDR3 length is 12 residues. DNA of the CDR3: TGTGCCAGCAGTCTTCTAGCGGCTGAGCAGTTCTTC. This gives the protein CASSLLAAEQFF.

This clone turned up a few times. The V call is TRBV6-5, the J call TRBJ1-2; no clear D gene. The CDR3 consists of 14 residues. From germline, CDR1 is MNHEY and CDR2 SVGAGI. V lost 6 bases to trimming and J lost 4 bases, with 15 bases between them. For the CDR3, the DNA is TGTGCCAGCAGCCTCTACGCGGAAGTCTATGGCTACACCTTC. The encoded protein is CASSLYAEVYGYTF.

This chain links TRBV7-2 with TRBJ2-3; 13 positions agree with TRBD2. Trimming cost V 4 bases and J 9 bases; bases outside gene matches: 7. In germline, CDR1 is SGHTA, CDR2 FQGNSA. The CDR3 totals 15 residues. In nucleotides, the CDR3 is TGTGCCAGCAGCTCACCGGGACTAGCGGGGAGAACGCAGTATTTT. As protein: CASSSPGLAGRTQYF.

This clone was observed a few times. This chain connects TRBV13 to TRBJ2-7; no clear D gene. In germline, CDR1 is PRHDT, CDR2 FYEKMQ (reference sequence). The CDR3 sequence is 16 residues long. With 5 bases removed from V and 4 bases from J, the gap between germline ends came to 21 bases. The CDR3 sequence: CASSHQSRVRGYEQYF. CDR3 nucleotides: TGTGCCAGCAGCCATCAGAGCCGGGTACGCGGATACGAGCAGTACTTC.

This clone was detected a few times. V and J are TRBV14 and TRBJ1-2; a possible D gene is TRBD1 (5 bases). V was pared by 10 bases and J by 3 bases, with 12 bases between. The germline CDR1 and CDR2 sequences are SGHDN and FVKESK. The CDR3 is made up of 12 amino acids. The CDR3 here is CATREQDYGYTF. CDR3 in DNA: TGTGCCACCAGGGAGCAAGACTATGGCTACACCTTC.

This clone has a handful of counts. The chain recombines TRBV11-1 with TRBJ2-7; D is possibly TRBD2 (6 bases). This CDR3 is built from 13 residues. With 3 bases removed from V and 6 bases from J, the gap between germline ends came to 12 bases. Germline assignment: CDR1 SGHAT and CDR2 FQDESV (reference sequence). CDR3 sequence (DNA): TGTGCCAGCAGCTTCTCCGGGAGTCGCGAGCAGTACTTC. Residues: CASSFSGSREQYF. The complete variable domain, with remaining parts taken from reference TRBV11-1 and TRBJ2-7, reads EAEVAQSPRYKITEKSQAVAFWCDPISGHATLYWYRQILGQGPELLVQFQDESVVDDSQLPKDRFSAERLKGVDSTLKIQPAELGDSAMYLCASSFSGSREQYFGPGTRLTVT.

The chain carries TRBV28 and TRBJ1-5; 8 bases map to TRBD1. V trimming: 3 bases; J trimming: 3 bases; junction bases outside the gene matches: 7. This CDR3 contains 16 residues. Germline V CDR1 and CDR2: MDHEN, SYDVKM. Written as DNA, the CDR3 is TGTGCCAGCAGTTTTTGGGTGCAGGGGGCCAATCAGCCCCAGCATTTT. It yields the protein CASSFWVQGANQPQHF.

The V gene is TRBV7-9, the J gene TRBJ2-1; TRBD2 matches at 13 bases. There are 15 residues in the CDR3. CDR1 SEHNR and CDR2 FQNEAQ come from the germline V gene (reference sequence). J gave up 10 bases and V 5 bases, and 8 bases lay outside the gene matches. Written as DNA, the CDR3 is TGTGCCAGCAGCAAACCGGGACTAGCGGGACGGGAGCAGTTCTTC. Its protein product is CASSKPGLAGREQFF. Looking up the rest from reference TRBV7-9 and TRBJ2-1 gives the full variable domain: DTGVSQNPRHKITKRGQNVTFRCDPISEHNRLYWYRQTLGQGPEFLTYFQNEAQLEKSRLLSDRFSAERPKGSFSTLEIQRTEQGDSAMYLCASSKPGLAGREQFFGPGTRLTVL.

This clone has just a few counts. The chain combines TRBV7-9 with TRBJ2-1, with 11 bases lining up with TRBD2. The germline gives CDR1 SEHNR, CDR2 FQNEAQ (reference sequence). The CDR3 is 15 amino acids. Germline trimming cut 5 bases from V and 7 bases from J; bases unmatched to any gene: 7. The chain's CDR3 is CASSPGTSGGNEQFF. The CDR3 region has the DNA TGTGCCAGCAGCCCCGGGACTAGCGGAGGAAATGAGCAGTTCTTC.

The sample holds a few counts of this clone. This chain uses TRBV29-1 with TRBJ2-1; 11 bases line up with TRBD2. There are 12 residues in the CDR3. V dropped 6 bases and J dropped 6; count of bases not matched to a gene: 1. The germline V gene has CDR1 SQVTM and CDR2 ANQGSEA. CDR3 residues: CSVLAGGNEQFF. In nucleotides, the CDR3 is TGCAGCGTGCTAGCGGGAGGCAATGAGCAGTTCTTC.

This clone was picked up a small number of times. The chain couples TRBV6-1 to TRBJ2-7; D might be TRBD2 (6 bases). V was cut by 8 bases and J by 2 bases, with 16 bases left in between. The CDR3 is made up of 14 amino acids. Germline V CDR1 and CDR2: MNHNS, SASEGT. CDR3 loop: CASWGDFGTYEQYF. The CDR3 nucleotides are TGTGCCAGCTGGGGGGACTTCGGAACCTACGAGCAGTACTTC.

The chain couples TRBV27 to TRBJ2-7, with D tentatively TRBD2 (6 bases). With 6 bases removed from V and 2 bases from J, the gap between germline ends came to 14 bases. The CDR3 is 14 residues long. Germline assignment: CDR1 MNHEY and CDR2 SMNVEV (reference sequence). The CDR3, as DNA: TGTGCCAGCAGAAATCCGGGAGCCACCTACGAGCAGTACTTC. As protein: CASRNPGATYEQYF.

A few counts support this clone. The CDR3 DNA is TGTGCCTGGAGTCCCACAGGAGCCGGGACAGGGACCTCGCGCACAGATACGCAGTATTTT. Protein product: CAWSPTGAGTGTSRTDTQYF. V is TRBV30 and J is TRBJ2-3, with 9 nucleotides matching TRBD1. Germline V CDR1 and CDR2: GTSNPN, SVGIG (reference sequence). Unmatched junction bases numbered 19, after V lost 2 bases and J lost 1 base. The CDR3 spans 20 residues.

This clone showed up just a few times. The chain has TRBV4-3 and TRBJ2-2, with TRBD1 identical over 7 bases. The V gene's germline CDR1 is LGHNA and CDR2 YSLEER. The CDR3 runs 16 residues. The junction had 4 bases not matched to a gene; V was cut back by 1 base and J by 2 bases. The CDR3 here is CASSQGDRVNTGELFF. The CDR3 DNA follows: TGCGCCAGCAGCCAAGGAGACAGGGTTAACACCGGGGAGCTGTTTTTT.

This clone was seen only a few times. The rearrangement links TRBV28 to TRBJ2-7; D uncertain. The germline V and J ends were trimmed by 8 bases and 2 bases, with 10 bases remaining between them. CDR1 and CDR2 (germline): MDHEN, SYDVKM. This CDR3 has 12 residues. The DNA for the CDR3 is TGTGCCAGCCGGGTATTGCCCTACGAGCAGTACTTC. Its protein product is CASRVLPYEQYF.

The chain's CDR3 is CSVVRVVSTDTQYF. Here the CDR3 DNA reads TGCAGCGTTGTCCGGGTCGTAAGCACAGATACGCAGTATTTT. This chain uses TRBV29-1 with TRBJ2-3, with unresolved D. From germline, CDR1 is SQVTM and CDR2 ANQGSEA. V shed 4 bases and J shed 0 bases, with 11 bases lying between them. The CDR3 length is 14 residues.

This rearrangement joins TRBV11-2 to TRBJ2-6, with D maybe TRBD2 (5 bases). V lost 1 base, J lost 0 bases, and 10 bases lay in between. This CDR3 has 17 residues. CDR1 is SGHAT and CDR2 is FQNNGV in the germline V gene. CDR3 protein: CASSLGGGSSGANVLTF. DNA of the CDR3: TGTGCCAGCAGCTTAGGGGGTGGGAGCTCTGGGGCCAACGTCCTGACTTTC.

This clone was recorded a few times. The V call is TRBV23-1, the J call TRBJ1-5, with a possible D match to TRBD1 (5 bases). TRBV23-1 is an ORF; its function is uncertain. There are 17 residues in the CDR3. Between the trimmed V and J ends, which lost 2 bases and 8 bases, there was a span of 22 bases. The CDR3 DNA follows: TGCGCCAGCAGTCAACCCATTCTCTGGACACCTCCTAAGCCCCAGCATTTT. It codes for CASSQPILWTPPKPQHF.

This clone was seen more than once but under ten times. The V call is TRBV6-5, the J call TRBJ1-2; a weak D match, TRBD1 (5 bases). The CDR3 consists of 13 residues. CDR1 and CDR2 (germline): MNHEY, SVGAGI. Deletions cut 4 bases from V and 7 bases from J, with 13 bases between. The chain's CDR3 is CASSSLQGSGYTF. Written as DNA, the CDR3 is TGTGCCAGCAGTTCACTGCAGGGAAGTGGCTACACCTTC.

Turning to this clone: Additional DNA sequences in this sample encode the identical CDR3. CDR3 bases: TGTGCCAGCTCGCCTCCCAGCGGGACTTACAATGAGCAGTTCTTC. This encodes CASSPPSGTYNEQFF. The J gene is TRBJ2-1, the V gene TRBV18; 7 bases agree with TRBD2. With 6 bases clipped from V and 4 bases from J, the junction kept 9 bases outside the gene matches. Germline-derived CDR1 and CDR2 are KGHSH and LQKENI. This CDR3 has 15 amino acids.

This clone occurred a few times. V is TRBV20-1 and J is TRBJ1-5, with D possibly TRBD1 on 5 matching bases. The germline CDR1 and CDR2 sequences are DFQATT and SNEGSKA (reference sequence). The CDR3 spans 11 residues. The V gene lost 0 bases and the J gene lost 13 bases, with 10 bases spanning the gap. CDR3: CSARDRARQHF. The DNA of the CDR3 is TGCAGTGCTAGAGACAGGGCGAGACAGCATTTT.

The genes are TRBV14 and TRBJ2-2; tentative D call: TRBD1 (5 bases). Trimming stripped 4 bases from V and 6 bases from J, with 9 bases between. CDR3 length: 13 amino acids. From germline, CDR1 is SGHDN and CDR2 FVKESK. CDR3 protein: CASSPQVSGELFF. DNA of the CDR3: TGTGCCAGCAGCCCACAGGTATCCGGGGAGCTGTTTTTT.

The gene calls are TRBV9 and TRBJ2-6, with D maybe TRBD2 (6 bases). In germline, CDR1 is SGDLS, CDR2 YYNGEE. The CDR3 has 16 amino acids. V lost 4 bases, J lost 0 bases, and 11 bases lay in between. The CDR3 protein is CASSRGMYSGANVLTF. CDR3 DNA: TGTGCCAGCAGCCGGGGGATGTACTCTGGGGCCAACGTCCTGACTTTC.

This chain links TRBV28 with TRBJ2-1; 7 bases line up with TRBD1. From germline, CDR1 is MDHEN and CDR2 SYDVKM. After removal of 6 bases from V and 2 bases from J, the junction contained 4 bases not matched to a gene. The CDR3 sequence is 14 residues long. This chain's CDR3 is CASSSTGTYNEQFF. Written as DNA, the CDR3 is TGTGCCAGCAGCTCGACAGGGACCTACAATGAGCAGTTCTTC. Based on the CDR3 plus reference TRBV28 and TRBJ2-1, the full variable domain is DVKVTQSSRYLVKRTGEKVFLECVQDMDHENMFWYRQDPGLGLRLIYFSYDVKMKEKGDIPEGYSVSREKKERFSLILESASTNQTSMYLCASSSTGTYNEQFFGPGTRLTVL.

The CDR3 nucleotides are TGTGCCAGCAGCTTAAGCGGGAAAGCTAACTATGGCTACACCTTC. Translating gives CASSLSGKANYGYTF. The chain has TRBV7-2 and TRBJ1-2, with D unresolved. CDR3 length: 15 amino acids. Per germline, CDR1 SGHTA and CDR2 FQGNSA. The V end was cut by 2 bases, the J end by 0 bases, with 10 bases between.

The V gene is TRBV7-9, the J gene TRBJ2-5, with 11 bases that match TRBD1. Trimming cost V 5 bases and J 5 bases; bases outside gene matches: 7. Germline V gene data show CDR1 as SEHNR and CDR2 as FQNEAQ (reference sequence). The CDR3 runs to 15 residues. Written as DNA, the CDR3 is TGTGCCAGCAGCCTCGGACAGGGGGCTGGCGAGACCCAGTACTTC. It is translated as CASSLGQGAGETQYF.

This clone was observed a few times. This sequence joins TRBV18 and TRBJ1-1; 7 nucleotides align to TRBD1. Trimming cost V 5 bases and J 1 base; bases outside gene matches: 10. This CDR3 comprises 16 residues. The germline CDR1 and CDR2 sequences are KGHSH and LQKENI. CDR3 amino acids: CASSGQEAGGNTEAFF. In DNA form, the CDR3 reads TGTGCCAGCTCAGGACAGGAGGCGGGTGGGAACACTGAAGCTTTCTTT.

The CDR3 DNA sequence: TGTGCCATGATGGGTGGGGGGGACAATGAGCAGTTCTTC. It codes for CAMMGGGDNEQFF. The chain employs TRBV10-3 and TRBJ2-1; 7 bases line up with TRBD2. In germline, CDR1 is ENHRY, CDR2 SYGVKD. The CDR3 sequence is 13 residues long. Trimming removed 9 bases from V and 5 bases from J; junction bases left unmatched: 7.

The chain joins TRBV18 to TRBJ1-1; 10 nucleotides align to TRBD1. Germline V gives CDR1 KGHSH, CDR2 LQKENI. The CDR3 totals 13 residues. V gave up 8 bases and J gave up 4 bases; unmatched junction bases: 4. The CDR3 DNA reads as TGTGCCAGCCTTCGGACAGGGGGCACTGAAGCTTTCTTT. Translating gives CASLRTGGTEAFF. Looking up the rest from reference TRBV18 and TRBJ1-1 gives the full variable domain: NAGVMQNPRHLVRRRGQEARLRCSPMKGHSHVYWYRQLPEEGLKFMVYLQKENIIDESGMPKERFSAEFPKEGPSILRIQQVVRGDSAAYFCASLRTGGTEAFFGQGTRLTVV.

In DNA, the CDR3 is TGTGCCAGCAGTTATGCTCTCGGAGCTTTCTTT. This codes for CASSYALGAFF. J is TRBJ1-1 and V is TRBV28; no firm D call. V was pared by 4 bases and J by 10 bases, with 10 bases between. Germline V lookup: CDR1 MDHEN, CDR2 SYDVKM. This CDR3 comprises 11 residues.